The clone carrying this T cell receptor beta chain was detected only once. Trimming removed 3 bases from V and 7 bases from J; junction bases left unmatched: 7. In germline, CDR1 is SGHDN, CDR2 FVKESK. The CDR3 sequence is 15 residues long. This entry comes from a study of shared clonotypes between healthy human individuals. In the naive CD8 group, cells lacked CD45RO and were positively selected for CCR7, so terminally differentiated effector memory CD45RA+ cells were left out. The protocol was immunoSEQ multiplex PCR, while the TCRdb copy is restricted to in-frame clones and leaves out a portion. The sample includes approximately 1.9 million clones, 93% of them seen just once.

The chain is built from TRBV14 and TRBJ2-1; 9 bases fit TRBD1. The TCR originated in a young man in good health. Some clones in this sample may be carry-over from other donors' samples. Sequenced: naive CD8+ T cells from PBMCs. CDR3 DNA: TGTGCCAGCAGCCAGGGGACAGGGAAGTGGAATGAGCAGTTCTTC. Protein product: CASSQGTGKWNEQFF.